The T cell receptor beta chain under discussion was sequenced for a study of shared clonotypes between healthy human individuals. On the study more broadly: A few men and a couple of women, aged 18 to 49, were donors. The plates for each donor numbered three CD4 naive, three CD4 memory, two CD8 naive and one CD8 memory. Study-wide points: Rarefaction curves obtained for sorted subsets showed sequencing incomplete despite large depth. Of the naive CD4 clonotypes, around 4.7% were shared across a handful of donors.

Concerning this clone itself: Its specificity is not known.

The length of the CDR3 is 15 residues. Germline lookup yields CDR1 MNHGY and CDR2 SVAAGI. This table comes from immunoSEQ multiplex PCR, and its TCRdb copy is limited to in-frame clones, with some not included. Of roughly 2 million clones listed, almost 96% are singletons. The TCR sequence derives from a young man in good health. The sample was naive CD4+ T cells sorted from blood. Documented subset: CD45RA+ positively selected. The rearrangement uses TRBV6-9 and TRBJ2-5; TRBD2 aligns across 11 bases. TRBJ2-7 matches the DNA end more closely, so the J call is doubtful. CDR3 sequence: CASSPTSGSQNEQYF. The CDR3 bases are TGTGCCAGCAGTCCAACTAGCGGGAGTCAAAACGAGCAGTACTTC.